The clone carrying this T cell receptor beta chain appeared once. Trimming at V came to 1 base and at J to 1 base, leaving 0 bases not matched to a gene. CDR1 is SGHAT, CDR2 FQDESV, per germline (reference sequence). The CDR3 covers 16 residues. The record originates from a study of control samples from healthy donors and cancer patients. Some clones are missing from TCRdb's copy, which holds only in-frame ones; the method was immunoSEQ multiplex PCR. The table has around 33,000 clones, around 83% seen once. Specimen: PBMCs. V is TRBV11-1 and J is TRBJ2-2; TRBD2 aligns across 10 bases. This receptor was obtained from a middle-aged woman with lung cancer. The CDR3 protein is CASSLVAGGNTGELFF. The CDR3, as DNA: TGTGCCAGCAGCTTAGTAGCGGGGGGGAACACCGGGGAGCTGTTTTTT.